This T cell receptor beta chain was retrieved from a study of immune evolution from preneoplasia to lung adenocarcinoma. The protocol was immunoSEQ multiplex PCR, while the TCRdb copy is restricted to in-frame clones and leaves out a portion. The sample includes some 12,000 clones, roughly 88% of them seen just once. The sequenced sample consisted of FFPE invasive lung adenocarcinoma tissue. The TCR sequence derives from a person between 70 and 80 years old with invasive lung adenocarcinoma.

Here the CDR3 reads CASSPPGTSAPYNEQFF. As DNA, the CDR3 is TGTGCCAGCAGCCCACCCGGGACTAGTGCCCCCTACAATGAGCAGTTCTTC. V gene TRBV9 combines with J gene TRBJ2-1, with 8 bases matching TRBD2. V shed 4 bases, J shed 2 bases, and the junction held 11 bases outside the gene matches. CDR1 and CDR2 from the germline V gene are SGDLS and YYNGEE. The CDR3 has 17 amino acids.